The entry below gives a single T cell receptor beta chain sequence along with its context. These data originate in a study of cytomegalovirus exposure and HLA in healthy donors. Produced via immunoSEQ multiplex PCR; TCRdb's table is partial and in-frame only. The sample has 120,000 or so clones, 86% seen once. A roughly 120-subject validation cohort, separate from the 666-subject first cohort, supplied the donors. The CDR3 loop spans 15 amino acids. Trimming took 6 bases from V and 1 from J, leaving 16 bases between them. Germline V gene data show CDR1 as SGHTS and CDR2 as YDEGEE. Sequencing was done on a sample of PBMCs. The receptor was derived from a man between 18 and 35 years old in good health and CMV-seronegative. The chain joins TRBV5-8 to TRBJ2-5, with a tentative D call TRBD1 (6 bases). CDR3 in amino acids: CASKPGTQIQETQYF. The CDR3 DNA is TGTGCCAGCAAGCCAGGGACACAAATCCAAGAGACCCAGTACTTC. The variable domain in full, completed from reference TRBV5-8 and TRBJ2-5, reads EAGVTQSPTHLIKTRGQQATLRCSPISGHTSVYWYQQALGLGLQFLLWYDEGEERNRGNFPPRFSGRQFPNYSSELNVNALELEDSALYLCASKPGTQIQETQYFGPGTRLLVL.